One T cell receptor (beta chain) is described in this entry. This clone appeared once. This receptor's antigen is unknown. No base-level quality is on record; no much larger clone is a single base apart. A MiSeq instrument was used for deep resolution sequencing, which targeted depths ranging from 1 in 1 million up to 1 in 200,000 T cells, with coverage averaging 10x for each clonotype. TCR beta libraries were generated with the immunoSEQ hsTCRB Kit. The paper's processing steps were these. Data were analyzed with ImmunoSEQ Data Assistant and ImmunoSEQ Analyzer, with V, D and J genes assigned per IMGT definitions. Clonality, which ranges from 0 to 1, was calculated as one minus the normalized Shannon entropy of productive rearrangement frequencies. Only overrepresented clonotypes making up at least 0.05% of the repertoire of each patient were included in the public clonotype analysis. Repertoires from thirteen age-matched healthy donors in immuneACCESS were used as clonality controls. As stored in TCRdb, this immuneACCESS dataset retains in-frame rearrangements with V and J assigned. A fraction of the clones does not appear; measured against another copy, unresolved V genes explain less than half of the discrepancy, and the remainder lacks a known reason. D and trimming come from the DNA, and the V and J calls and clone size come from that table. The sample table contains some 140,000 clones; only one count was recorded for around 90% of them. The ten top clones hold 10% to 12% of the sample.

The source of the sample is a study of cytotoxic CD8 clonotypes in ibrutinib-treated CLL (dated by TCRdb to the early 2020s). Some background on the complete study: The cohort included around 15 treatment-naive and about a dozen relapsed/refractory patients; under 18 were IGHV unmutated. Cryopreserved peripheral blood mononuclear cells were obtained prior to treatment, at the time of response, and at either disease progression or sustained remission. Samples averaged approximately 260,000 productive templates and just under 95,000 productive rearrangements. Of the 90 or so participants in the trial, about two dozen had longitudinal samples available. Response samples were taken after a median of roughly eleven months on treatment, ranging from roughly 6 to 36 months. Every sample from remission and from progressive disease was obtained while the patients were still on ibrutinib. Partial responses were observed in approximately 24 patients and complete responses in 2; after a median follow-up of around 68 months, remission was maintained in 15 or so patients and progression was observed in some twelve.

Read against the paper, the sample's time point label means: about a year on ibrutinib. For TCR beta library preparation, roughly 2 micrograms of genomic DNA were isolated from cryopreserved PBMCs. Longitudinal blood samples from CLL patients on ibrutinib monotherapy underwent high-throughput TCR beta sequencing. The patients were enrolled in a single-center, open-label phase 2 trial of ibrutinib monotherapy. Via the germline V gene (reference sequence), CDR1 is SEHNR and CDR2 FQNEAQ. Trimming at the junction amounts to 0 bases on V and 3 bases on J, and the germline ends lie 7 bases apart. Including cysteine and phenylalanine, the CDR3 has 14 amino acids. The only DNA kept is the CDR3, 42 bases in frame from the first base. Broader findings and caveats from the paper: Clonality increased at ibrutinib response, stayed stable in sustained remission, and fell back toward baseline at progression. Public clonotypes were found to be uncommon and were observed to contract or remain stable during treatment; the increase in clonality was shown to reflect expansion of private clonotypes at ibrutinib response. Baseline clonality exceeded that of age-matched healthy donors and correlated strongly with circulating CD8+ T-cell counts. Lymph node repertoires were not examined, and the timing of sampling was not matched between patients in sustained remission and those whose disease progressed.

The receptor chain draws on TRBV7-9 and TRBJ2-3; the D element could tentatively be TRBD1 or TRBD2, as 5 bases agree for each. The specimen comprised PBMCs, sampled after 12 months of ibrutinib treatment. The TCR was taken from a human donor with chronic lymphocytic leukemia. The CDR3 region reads CASSLAWGTDTQYF. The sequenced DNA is TGTGCCAGCAGCTTAGCATGGGGGACAGATACGCAGTATTTT.